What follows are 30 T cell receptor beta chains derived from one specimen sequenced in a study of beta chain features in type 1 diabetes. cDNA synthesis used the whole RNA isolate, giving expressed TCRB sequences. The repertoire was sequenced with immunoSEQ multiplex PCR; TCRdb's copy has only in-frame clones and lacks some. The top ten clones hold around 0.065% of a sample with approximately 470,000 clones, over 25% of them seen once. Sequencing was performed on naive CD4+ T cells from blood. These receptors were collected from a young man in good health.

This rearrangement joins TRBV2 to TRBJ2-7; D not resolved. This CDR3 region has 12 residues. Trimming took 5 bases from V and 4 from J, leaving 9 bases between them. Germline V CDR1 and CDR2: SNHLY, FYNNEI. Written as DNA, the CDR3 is TGTGCCAGCAGTAAGACCTTTTACGAGCAGTACTTC. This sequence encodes CASSKTFYEQYF.

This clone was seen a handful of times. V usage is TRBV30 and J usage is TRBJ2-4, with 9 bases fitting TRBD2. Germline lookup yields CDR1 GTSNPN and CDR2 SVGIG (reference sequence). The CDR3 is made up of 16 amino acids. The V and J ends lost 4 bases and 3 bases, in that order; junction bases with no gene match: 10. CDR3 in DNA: TGTGCCTGGACCAGGGGTAGCGGGAGTAGCAAAAACATTCAGTACTTC. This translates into CAWTRGSGSSKNIQYF.

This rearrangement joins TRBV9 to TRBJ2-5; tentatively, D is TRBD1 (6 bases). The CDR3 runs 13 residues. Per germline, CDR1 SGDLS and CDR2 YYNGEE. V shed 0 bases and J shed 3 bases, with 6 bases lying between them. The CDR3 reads CASSVEGEETQYF. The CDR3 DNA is TGTGCCAGCAGCGTAGAGGGGGAAGAGACCCAGTACTTC.

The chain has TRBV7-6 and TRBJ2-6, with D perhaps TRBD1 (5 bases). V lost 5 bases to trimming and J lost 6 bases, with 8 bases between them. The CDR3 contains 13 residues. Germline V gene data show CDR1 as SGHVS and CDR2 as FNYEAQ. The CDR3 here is CASSPGQANVLTF. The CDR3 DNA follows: TGTGCCAGCAGCCCAGGACAGGCCAACGTCCTGACTTTC.

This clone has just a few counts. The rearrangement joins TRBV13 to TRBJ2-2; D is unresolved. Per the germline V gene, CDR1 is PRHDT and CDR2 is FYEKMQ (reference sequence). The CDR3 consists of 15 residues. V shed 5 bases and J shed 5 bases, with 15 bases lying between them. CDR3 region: CASSPGASTTGELFF. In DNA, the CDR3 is TGTGCCAGCAGCCCGGGCGCCTCCACAACCGGGGAGCTGTTTTTT.

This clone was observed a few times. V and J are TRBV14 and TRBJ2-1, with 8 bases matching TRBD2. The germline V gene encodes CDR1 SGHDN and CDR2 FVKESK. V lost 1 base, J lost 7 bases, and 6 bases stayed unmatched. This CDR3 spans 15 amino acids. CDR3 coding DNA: TGTGCCAGCAGCCAAGTGTTGGTAGCGGGAAATGAGCAGTTCTTC. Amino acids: CASSQVLVAGNEQFF.

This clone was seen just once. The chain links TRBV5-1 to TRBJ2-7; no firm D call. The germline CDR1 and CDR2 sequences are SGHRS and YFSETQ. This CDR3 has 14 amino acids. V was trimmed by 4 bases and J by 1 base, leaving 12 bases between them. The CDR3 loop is CASSLPGISYEQYF. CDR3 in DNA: TGCGCCAGCAGCCTACCCGGCATATCCTACGAGCAGTACTTC. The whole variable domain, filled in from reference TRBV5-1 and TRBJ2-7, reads KAGVTQTPRYLIKTRGQQVTLSCSPISGHRSVSWYQQTPGQGLQFLFEYFSETQRNKGNFPGRFSGRQFSNSRSEMNVSTLELGDSALYLCASSLPGISYEQYFGPGTRLTVT.

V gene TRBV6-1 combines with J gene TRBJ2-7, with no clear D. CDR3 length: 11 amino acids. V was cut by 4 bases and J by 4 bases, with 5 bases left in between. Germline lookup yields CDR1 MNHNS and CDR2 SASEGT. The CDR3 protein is CASSGWYEQYF. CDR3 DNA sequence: TGTGCCAGCAGTGGCTGGTACGAGCAGTACTTC.

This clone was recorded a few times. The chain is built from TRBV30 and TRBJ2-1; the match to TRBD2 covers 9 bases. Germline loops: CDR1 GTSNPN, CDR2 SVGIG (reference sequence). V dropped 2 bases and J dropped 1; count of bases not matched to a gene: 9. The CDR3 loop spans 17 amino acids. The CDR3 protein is CAWSSGAGGPSYNEQFF. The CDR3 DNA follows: TGTGCCTGGAGTAGTGGAGCGGGAGGCCCTTCCTACAATGAGCAGTTCTTC.

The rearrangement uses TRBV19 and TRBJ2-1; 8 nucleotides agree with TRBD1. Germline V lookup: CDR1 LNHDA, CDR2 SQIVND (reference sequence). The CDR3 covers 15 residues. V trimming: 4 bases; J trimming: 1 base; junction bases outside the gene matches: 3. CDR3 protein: CASSTRQGSYNEQFF. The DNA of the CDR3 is TGTGCCAGTAGTACCCGACAGGGGTCCTACAATGAGCAGTTCTTC.

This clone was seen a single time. The CDR3 nucleotides read TGTGCCAGCAGCCACCTACGACAGGGTTCTAACGAGCAGTACTTC. Protein sequence: CASSHLRQGSNEQYF. The V and J genes are TRBV14 and TRBJ2-7; TRBD1 matches 7 bases. J was trimmed by 5 bases and V by 3 bases; bases with no gene match: 10. In germline, CDR1 is SGHDN, CDR2 FVKESK. The CDR3 covers 15 residues.

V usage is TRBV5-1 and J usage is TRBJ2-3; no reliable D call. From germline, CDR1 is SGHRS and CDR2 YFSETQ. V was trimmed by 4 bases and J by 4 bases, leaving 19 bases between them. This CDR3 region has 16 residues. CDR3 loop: CASSPESAGSADTQYF. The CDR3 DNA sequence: TGCGCCAGCAGCCCGGAGAGCGCAGGCTCTGCAGATACGCAGTATTTT.

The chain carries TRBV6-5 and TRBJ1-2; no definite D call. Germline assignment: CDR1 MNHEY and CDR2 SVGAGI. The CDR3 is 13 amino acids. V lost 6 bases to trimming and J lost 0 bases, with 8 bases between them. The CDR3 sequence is CASRATANYGYTF. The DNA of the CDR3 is TGTGCCAGCAGAGCCACAGCTAACTATGGCTACACCTTC.

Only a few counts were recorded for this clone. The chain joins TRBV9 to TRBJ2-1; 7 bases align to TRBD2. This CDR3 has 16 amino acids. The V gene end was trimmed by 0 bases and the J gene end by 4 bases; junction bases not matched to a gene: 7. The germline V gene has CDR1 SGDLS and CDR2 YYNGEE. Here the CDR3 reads CASSVGRAAGYNEQFF. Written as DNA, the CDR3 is TGTGCCAGCAGCGTAGGGCGGGCAGCGGGGTACAATGAGCAGTTCTTC.

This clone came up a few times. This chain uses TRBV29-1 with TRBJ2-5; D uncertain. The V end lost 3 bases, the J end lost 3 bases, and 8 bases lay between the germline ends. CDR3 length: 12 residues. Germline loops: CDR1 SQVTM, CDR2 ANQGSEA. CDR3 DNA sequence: TGCAGCGTTGAGTTGCAAGAAGAGACCCAGTACTTC. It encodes CSVELQEETQYF.

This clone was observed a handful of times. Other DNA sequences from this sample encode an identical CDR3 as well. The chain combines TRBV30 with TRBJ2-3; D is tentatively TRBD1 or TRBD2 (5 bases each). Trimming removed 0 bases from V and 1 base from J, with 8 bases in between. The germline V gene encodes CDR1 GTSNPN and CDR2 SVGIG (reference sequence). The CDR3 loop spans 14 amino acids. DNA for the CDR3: TGTGCCTGGAGTGTTGGGGGTGGCACAGATACGCAGTATTTT. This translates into CAWSVGGGTDTQYF.

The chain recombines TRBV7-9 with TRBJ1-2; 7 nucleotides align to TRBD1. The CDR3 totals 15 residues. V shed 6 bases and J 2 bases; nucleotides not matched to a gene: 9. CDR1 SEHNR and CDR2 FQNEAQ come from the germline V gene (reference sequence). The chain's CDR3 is CASRPRQGLNYGYTF. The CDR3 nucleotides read TGTGCCAGCAGACCCAGACAGGGATTGAACTATGGCTACACCTTC.

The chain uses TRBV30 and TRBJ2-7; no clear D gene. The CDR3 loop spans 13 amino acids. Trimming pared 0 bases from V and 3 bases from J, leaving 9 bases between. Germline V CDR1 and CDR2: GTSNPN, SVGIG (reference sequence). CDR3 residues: CAWSVLVGYEQYF. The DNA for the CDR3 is TGTGCCTGGAGTGTACTTGTCGGCTACGAGCAGTACTTC.

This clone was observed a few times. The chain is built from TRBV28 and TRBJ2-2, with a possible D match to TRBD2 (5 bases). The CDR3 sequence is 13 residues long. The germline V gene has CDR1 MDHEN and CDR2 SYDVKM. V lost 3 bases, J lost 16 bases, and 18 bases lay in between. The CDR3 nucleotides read TGTGCCAGCAGTTTGGGCGGCATGAGAGGGAAGTTTTTT. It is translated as CASSLGGMRGKFF. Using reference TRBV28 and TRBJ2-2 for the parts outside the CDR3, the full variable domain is DVKVTQSSRYLVKRTGEKVFLECVQDMDHENMFWYRQDPGLGLRLIYFSYDVKMKEKGDIPEGYSVSREKKERFSLILESASTNQTSMYLCASSLGGMRGKFFGEGSRLTVL.

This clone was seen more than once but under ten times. In DNA, the CDR3 is TGTGCTAGTGGTTTTCGGTTTGGTGGGGATGACTCCTACGAGCAGTACTTC. Translating it yields CASGFRFGGDDSYEQYF. This chain links TRBV12-5 with TRBJ2-7; unclear D gene. The V end was cut by 3 bases, the J end by 0 bases, with 18 bases between. Per germline, CDR1 LGHNT and CDR2 FRNRAP. The CDR3 runs 17 residues.

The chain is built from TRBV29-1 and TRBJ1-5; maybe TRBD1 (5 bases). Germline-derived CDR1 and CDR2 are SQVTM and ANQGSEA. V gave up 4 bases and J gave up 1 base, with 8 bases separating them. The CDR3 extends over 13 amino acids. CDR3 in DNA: TGCAGCGTTGCCGAGGGGAGCAATCAGCCCCAGCATTTT. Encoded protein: CSVAEGSNQPQHF.

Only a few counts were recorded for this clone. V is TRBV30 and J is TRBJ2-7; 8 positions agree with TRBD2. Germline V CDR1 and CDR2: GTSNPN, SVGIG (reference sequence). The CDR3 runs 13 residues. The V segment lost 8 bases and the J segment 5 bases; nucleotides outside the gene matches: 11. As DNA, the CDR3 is TGTGCCGGAGTATGGCGGGAGGAACACGAGCAGTACTTC. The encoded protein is CAGVWREEHEQYF.

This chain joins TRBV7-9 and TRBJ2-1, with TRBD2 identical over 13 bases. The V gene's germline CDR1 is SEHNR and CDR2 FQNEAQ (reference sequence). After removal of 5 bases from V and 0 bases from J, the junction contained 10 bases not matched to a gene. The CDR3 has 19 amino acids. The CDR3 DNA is TGTGCCAGCAGCCCACGGACTAGCGGGAGTCCTAACTCCTACAATGAGCAGTTCTTC. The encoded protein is CASSPRTSGSPNSYNEQFF.

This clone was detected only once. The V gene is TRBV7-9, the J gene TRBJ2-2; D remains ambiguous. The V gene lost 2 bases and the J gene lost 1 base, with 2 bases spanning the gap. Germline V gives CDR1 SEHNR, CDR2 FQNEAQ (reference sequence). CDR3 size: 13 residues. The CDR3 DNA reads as TGTGCCAGCAGCTTAAAGAACACCGGGGAGCTGTTTTTT. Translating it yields CASSLKNTGELFF.

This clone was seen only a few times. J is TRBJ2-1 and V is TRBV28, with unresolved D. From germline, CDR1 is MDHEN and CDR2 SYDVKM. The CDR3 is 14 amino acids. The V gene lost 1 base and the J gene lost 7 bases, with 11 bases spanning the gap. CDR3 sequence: CASSLLLQRNEQFF. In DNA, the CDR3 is TGTGCCAGCAGTTTATTACTACAAAGGAATGAGCAGTTCTTC.

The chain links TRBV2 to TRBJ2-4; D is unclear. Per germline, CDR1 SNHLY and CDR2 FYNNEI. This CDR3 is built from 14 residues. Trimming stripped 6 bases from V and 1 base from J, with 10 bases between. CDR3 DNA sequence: TGTGCCAGCAGGACAACCCAGGCCAAAAACATTCAGTACTTC. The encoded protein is CASRTTQAKNIQYF.

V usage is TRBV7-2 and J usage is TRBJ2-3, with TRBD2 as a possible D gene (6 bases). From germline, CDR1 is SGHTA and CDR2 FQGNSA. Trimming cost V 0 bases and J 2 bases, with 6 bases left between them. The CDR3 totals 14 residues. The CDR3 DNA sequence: TGTGCCAGCAGCTTAGCGCGGGACACAGATACGCAGTATTTT. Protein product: CASSLARDTDTQYF. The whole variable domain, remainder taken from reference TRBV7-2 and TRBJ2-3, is GAGVSQSPSNKVTEKGKDVELRCDPISGHTALYWYRQSLGQGLEFLIYFQGNSAPDKSGLPSDRFSAERTGGSVSTLTIQRTQQEDSAVYLCASSLARDTDTQYFGPGTRLTVL.

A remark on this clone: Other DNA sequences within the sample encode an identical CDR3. CDR3 region: CASRGTSGSTDTQYF. CDR3 DNA sequence: TGTGCCAGCAGGGGGACTAGCGGAAGCACAGATACGCAGTATTTT. V is TRBV6-6 and J is TRBJ2-3; 11 bases map to TRBD2. J was trimmed by 0 bases and V by 6 bases; bases with no gene match: 2. This CDR3 region has 15 residues. Germline V gene lookup returns CDR1 MNHNY and CDR2 SVGAGI (reference sequence).

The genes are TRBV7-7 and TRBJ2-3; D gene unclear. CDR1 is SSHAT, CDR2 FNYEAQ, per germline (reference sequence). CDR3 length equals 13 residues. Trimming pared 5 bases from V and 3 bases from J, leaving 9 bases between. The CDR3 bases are TGTGCCAGCAGCCCGGGTGTGACAGATACGCAGTATTTT. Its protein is CASSPGVTDTQYF.

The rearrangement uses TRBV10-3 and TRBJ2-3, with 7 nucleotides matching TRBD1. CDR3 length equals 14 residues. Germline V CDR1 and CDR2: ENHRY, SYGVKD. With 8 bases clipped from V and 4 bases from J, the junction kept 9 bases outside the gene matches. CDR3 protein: CAIRLGTDSDTQYF. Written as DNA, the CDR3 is TGTGCCATCCGCCTGGGGACAGACTCAGATACGCAGTATTTT.